Below, 8 T cell receptor beta chains from the same sample are listed, as sequenced in a study of CD8 T cells in ankylosing spondylitis. MiXCR was run by TCRdb on the 5' RACE reads, yielding one entry per CDR3 protein. The repertoire consists of approximately 110,000 distinct CDR3 sequences, with more than 20% occurring once and the leading ten covering about 12%. Sequenced material: synovial fluid, either unsorted or a sorted T cell fraction (not recorded which). The source is a male donor with ankylosing spondylitis.

In its sample, this clonotype was seen many times. The chain uses TRBV5-6 and TRBJ2-3; 8 bases align to TRBD2. V trimming: 3 bases; J trimming: 3 bases; junction bases outside the gene matches: 6. Germline lookup yields CDR1 SGHDT and CDR2 YYEEEE. The CDR3 runs to 15 residues. The CDR3 DNA reads TGTGCCAGCAGCTCCGGAACTAGCGGTACAGATACGCAGTATTTT. Translation gives CASSSGTSGTDTQYF.

The rearrangement uses TRBV19 and TRBJ1-4; 8 nucleotides line up with TRBD1. The CDR3 has 14 amino acids. J was trimmed by 8 bases and V by 5 bases; bases with no gene match: 7. The germline gives CDR1 LNHDA, CDR2 SQIVND (reference sequence). CDR3 amino acids: CASSVTGGAEKLFF. CDR3 bases: TGTGCCAGTAGTGTCACAGGGGGAGCGGAAAAACTGTTTTTT.

The genes are TRBV6-1 and TRBJ2-1; 7 bases line up with TRBD1. CDR1 is MNHNS and CDR2 is SASEGT in the germline V gene. The V segment lost 5 bases and the J segment 4 bases; nucleotides outside the gene matches: 14. This CDR3 contains 17 residues. As DNA, the CDR3 is TGTGCCAGCAGTCCGTATATCGGACAGGTTTCATACAATGAGCAGTTCTTC. It yields the protein CASSPYIGQVSYNEQFF.

The V call is TRBV20-1, the J call TRBJ2-7; tentative D call: TRBD2 (6 bases). The CDR3 has 13 residues. V was cut by 6 bases and J by 3 bases, with 15 bases left in between. Germline V gene sequence: CDR1 DFQATT, CDR2 SNEGSKA (reference sequence). The CDR3 loop reads CSARLAGNYEQYF. CDR3 DNA sequence: TGCAGTGCCCGTCTCGCGGGAAACTACGAGCAGTACTTC.

A few counts support this clonotype. The J gene is TRBJ1-1, the V gene TRBV15, with D possibly TRBD1 on 6 matching bases. Trimming took 1 base from V and 3 from J, leaving 12 bases between them. In germline, CDR1 is LNHNV, CDR2 YYDKDF (reference sequence). The CDR3 has 15 amino acids. The CDR3 spells CATSRGRGRDTEAFF. In DNA, the CDR3 is TGTGCCACCAGCAGAGGCAGGGGCAGGGACACTGAAGCTTTCTTT.

V usage is TRBV30 and J usage is TRBJ1-5, with D possibly being TRBD1 (5 bases). Deletions cut 2 bases from V and 4 bases from J, with 24 bases between. The CDR3 contains 18 residues. Germline CDR1 GTSNPN, CDR2 SVGIG (reference sequence). CDR3 amino acids: CAWSLLRDRPGGNQPQHF. The CDR3 nucleotides read TGTGCCTGGAGTTTACTCCGGGACCGTCCCGGGGGGAATCAGCCCCAGCATTTT.

There are many counts of this clonotype. The chain uses TRBV12-3 or TRBV12-4 and TRBJ2-1, with D perhaps matching TRBD1 or TRBD2 (5 bases each). The length of the CDR3 is 14 residues. With 5 bases removed from V and 2 bases from J, the gap between germline ends came to 10 bases. Written as DNA, the CDR3 is TGTGCCAGCAGTACGTGGGGACCCTACAATGAGCAGTTCTTC. Translated, it gives CASSTWGPYNEQFF.

The chain links TRBV7-2 to TRBJ2-2; possibly TRBD1 for D (5 bases). Trimming stripped 5 bases from V and 16 bases from J, with 17 bases between. The germline CDR1 and CDR2 sequences are SGHTA and FQGNSA. The CDR3 contains 12 residues. For the CDR3, the DNA is TGTGCCAGCAGCAACAGTCAGGGTATAGGGTTTTTT. Residues: CASSNSQGIGFF.